This T cell receptor (beta chain) comes out of a study of blood T cell repertoires in COVID-19. Study context: Sources were T cells, B-cell-depleted T cells, or PBMCs; the material itself was cDNA or gDNA.

Authors' data handling: How many nucleated cells were present was estimated from reference gene primer amplification. Clones were sequenced by immunoSEQ multiplex PCR, and TCRdb holds only the in-frame ones, with some missing. The V and J calls and clone size are taken from that table; D and trimming were inferred from the DNA. The sample lists 55,000 to 70,000 clones; 82% were seen once. The V gene's germline CDR1 is MNHEY and CDR2 SMNVEV (reference sequence). The ends were cut back, 8 bases at V and 7 bases at J, with 18 bases in the middle. The CDR3 length is 14 residues. The genes are TRBV27 and TRBJ1-5; weak D call: TRBD1 (6 bases). Sequencing input: peripheral blood. The clonotype originates from a woman aged 60 to 75 with acute or convalescent COVID-19. CDR3 loop: CASCPRSGEQPQHF. In DNA, the CDR3 is TGTGCCAGCTGTCCACGGTCAGGGGAACAGCCCCAGCATTTT.